Sequencing of this TCR beta chain was carried out in a study of preoperative IRX-2 immunotherapy in early breast cancer. Clones were read by immunoSEQ multiplex PCR, and TCRdb kept only the in-frame ones, dropping some. Here the sample spans under 25,000 clones, roughly 95% being singletons. The treatment here: preoperative locoregional IRX-2 cytokine immunotherapy. This phase Ib study tested locoregional IRX-2 cytokine immunotherapy given before surgery. The CDR3 totals 15 residues. Germline V gene sequence: CDR1 MRHNA, CDR2 SNTAGT. V dropped 2 bases and J dropped 0; count of bases not matched to a gene: 2.

This sequence originates from a human donor with breast cancer. This rearrangement joins TRBV6-4 to TRBJ2-3, with 7 bases aligning to TRBD2. This specimen consisted of tumor tissue, obtained after IRX-2 immunotherapy. Here the CDR3 reads CASSDARGSTDTQYF. CDR3 DNA: TGTGCCAGCAGTGACGCGCGGGGGAGCACAGATACGCAGTATTTT.